Presented here are 31 T cell receptor beta chains from one specimen sequenced in a study of glioma-infiltrating T cells. Using RNA template, CDR3s of TCR alpha and beta were amplified with iRepertoire arm-PCR. Each CDR3 protein gets one entry after TCRdb re-called the multiplex PCR reads with MiXCR. Among around 390,000 distinct CDR3 sequences listed, more than 35% were seen once. The sequenced sample consisted of glioma tissue, nonneoplastic brain tissue, or PBMCs (not recorded which). All receptors derive from a human donor with low-grade glioma or glioblastoma, undergoing nonglioma brain surgery, or in good health (not recorded which).

This chain links TRBV4-3 with TRBJ2-7; D remains ambiguous. Trimming pared 0 bases from V and 4 bases from J, leaving 10 bases between. Germline lookup yields CDR1 LGHNA and CDR2 YSLEER. The CDR3 sequence is 14 residues long. The CDR3 DNA reads TGCGCCAGCAGCCAAGATTGGCCAATTTACGAGCAGTACTTC. The encoded protein is CASSQDWPIYEQYF.

Worth noting for this clonotype: Lacking the conserved final phenylalanine or tryptophan, this CDR3 likely reflects a read error. V gene TRBV20-1 combines with J gene TRBJ1-2; no firm D call. V dropped 3 bases and J dropped 10 bases, with 18 bases sitting between them. Germline CDR1 is DFQATT and CDR2 is SNEGSKA (reference sequence). The CDR3 length is 13 residues. The CDR3 nucleotides are TGCAGTGCTAGCCCCCGGGCGGGTTATAACTACACCTCC. This encodes CSASPRAGYNYTS.

This clonotype was observed a handful of times. This chain links TRBV25-1 with TRBJ2-7; tentative D call: TRBD2 (6 bases). Germline V gene data show CDR1 as MGHDK and CDR2 as SYGVNS. This CDR3 comprises 14 residues. The germline V and J ends were trimmed by 3 bases and 1 base, with 10 bases remaining between them. The CDR3, as DNA: TGTGCCAGCAGTGAGCCGGGACTTTCCTACGAGCAGTACTTC. Translation: CASSEPGLSYEQYF.

This clonotype was seen more than once but under ten times. The V gene is TRBV20-1, the J gene TRBJ2-1; D unclear. The CDR3 is 16 residues long. V was trimmed by 5 bases and J by 4 bases, leaving 21 bases between them. Germline V gives CDR1 DFQATT, CDR2 SNEGSKA (reference sequence). CDR3 nucleotides: TGCAGTGCTGTTGTCCCTCAACGGGCCGTATACAATGAGCAGTTCTTC. Translating it yields CSAVVPQRAVYNEQFF.

This clonotype was recorded a few times. The V gene is TRBV12-3 or TRBV12-4, the J gene TRBJ1-1; maybe TRBD1 (5 bases). Trimming took off 3 bases at V and 6 bases at J, with 11 bases between the two ends. CDR3 size: 13 residues. CDR3 region: CASSLRGNPEAFF. In DNA form, the CDR3 reads TGTGCCAGCAGTTTGAGGGGAAACCCTGAAGCTTTCTTT.

The rearrangement uses TRBV20-1 and TRBJ1-1; 9 positions agree with TRBD1. Germline-derived CDR1 and CDR2 are DFQATT and SNEGSKA (reference sequence). J gave up 5 bases and V 7 bases, and 14 bases lay outside the gene matches. The CDR3 has 15 residues. DNA of the CDR3: TGCAGTGGTTGGGGCGACAGGGGGGGTGGAACTGAAGCTTTCTTT. It is translated as CSGWGDRGGGTEAFF.

V is TRBV9 and J is TRBJ2-7; 7 bases match TRBD1. Trimming at V came to 2 bases and at J to 4 bases, leaving 6 bases not matched to a gene. The germline V gene encodes CDR1 SGDLS and CDR2 YYNGEE. This CDR3 is built from 14 residues. The CDR3 nucleotides are TGTGCCAGCAGCGTTGGGGACAGAACTTACGAGCAGTACTTC. It encodes CASSVGDRTYEQYF.

There are many counts of this clonotype. The chain has TRBV6-6 and TRBJ2-3; TRBD2 might be the D (5 bases). V gave up 0 bases and J gave up 2 bases, with 12 bases separating them. From germline, CDR1 is MNHNY and CDR2 SVGAGI (reference sequence). The CDR3 is made up of 16 amino acids. In nucleotides, the CDR3 is TGTGCCAGCAGTTACTCGAGCGGTATACTCACAGATACGCAGTATTTT. Protein: CASSYSSGILTDTQYF.

There are a few counts of this clonotype. V is TRBV20-1 and J is TRBJ2-1, with TRBD2 matching 7 bases. CDR1 and CDR2 (germline): DFQATT, SNEGSKA (reference sequence). The junction had 14 bases not matched to a gene; V was cut back by 6 bases and J by 9 bases. The CDR3 length is 14 residues. CDR3 coding DNA: TGCAGTGCCAGGATGAGCGGGAATTGGATTGAGCAGTTCTTC. The encoded protein is CSARMSGNWIEQFF.

Worth noting for this clonotype: The CDR3 ends on some other residue instead of the conserved phenylalanine or tryptophan, so this is likely a read error. The chain carries TRBV20-1 and TRBJ1-4; D possibly corresponds to TRBD1 (6 bases). CDR1 is DFQATT, CDR2 SNEGSKA, per germline (reference sequence). The V gene lost 0 bases and the J gene lost 6 bases, with 14 bases spanning the gap. The CDR3 has 15 amino acids. In nucleotides, the CDR3 is TGCAGTGCTAGAGATCGAAGGAGGGGGGATGAAAAACTGTTTCTT. Amino acid sequence: CSARDRRRGDEKLFL.

The table lists this clonotype with many counts. The rearrangement uses TRBV15 and TRBJ1-2; 7 bases agree with TRBD1. This CDR3 spans 14 amino acids. The V gene end was trimmed by 1 base and the J gene end by 6 bases; junction bases not matched to a gene: 5. The germline V gene has CDR1 LNHNV and CDR2 YYDKDF (reference sequence). The CDR3 coding sequence is TGTGCCACCAGCAGAGCCGGGACAGATGATGGCTACACCTTC. Protein product: CATSRAGTDDGYTF.

The chain uses TRBV5-4 and TRBJ1-6; D remains unclear. The V gene lost 1 base and the J gene lost 10 bases, with 15 bases spanning the gap. CDR3 length: 15 residues. Germline CDR1 reads SGHNT; CDR2 reads YYREEE (reference sequence). The CDR3 loop is CASSLRAISNSPLHF. CDR3 nucleotide sequence: TGTGCCAGCAGCTTGCGGGCCATCTCGAACTCACCCCTCCACTTT.

With regard to this clonotype: A much larger clonotype is one base distant, so this may be a read error. The J gene is TRBJ2-1, the V gene TRBV20-1; D is ambiguous. The germline V gene encodes CDR1 DFQATT and CDR2 SNEGSKA (reference sequence). V was pared by 5 bases and J by 7 bases, with 15 bases between. This CDR3 has 13 amino acids. Here the CDR3 reads CSAPRRSPNEQFF. In DNA form, the CDR3 reads TGCAGTGCTCCCCGACGGAGCCCAAATGAGCAGTTCTTC.

For this clonotype: A much larger clonotype is one base distant, so this may be a read error. This chain joins TRBV25-1 and TRBJ2-1; 16 bases align to TRBD2. Germline V gene sequence: CDR1 MGHDK, CDR2 SYGVNS. Trimming at V came to 4 bases and at J to 10 bases, leaving 7 bases not matched to a gene. The CDR3 covers 16 residues. The DNA for the CDR3 is TGTGCCAGCAGTGGAGGGACTAGCGGGAGGGAAGGGGAGCAGTTCTTC. Its protein is CASSGGTSGREGEQFF.

In the case of this clonotype: This could be a read error, since a much larger clone is one nucleotide away. In this CDR3 the conserved last residue, phenylalanine or tryptophan, is missing, so a read error is likely. The V call is TRBV6-2 or TRBV6-3, the J call TRBJ1-1; D remains unclear. CDR3 size: 11 residues. Germline lookup yields CDR1 MNHEY and CDR2 SVGEGT. Between the trimmed V and J ends, which lost 7 bases and 6 bases, there was a span of 9 bases. Written as DNA, the CDR3 is TGTGCCAGCATGGGTGTCGCTGAAGCTTTCTCT. Amino acids: CASMGVAEAFS.

This clonotype was counted at least ten times. The CDR3 loop reads CATSDSRSSNQPQHF. CDR3 nucleotides: TGTGCCACCAGTGATTCCAGGAGTAGCAATCAGCCCCAGCATTTT. The rearrangement links TRBV24-1 to TRBJ1-5; no reliable D call. Germline CDR1 is KGHDR and CDR2 is SFDVKD. V dropped 2 bases and J dropped 0 bases, with 7 bases sitting between them. The CDR3 has 15 amino acids.

This chain uses TRBV6-5 with TRBJ2-1, with a tentative D call TRBD2 (6 bases). CDR3 length equals 14 residues. Trimming pared 0 bases from V and 10 bases from J, leaving 13 bases between. Germline assignment: CDR1 MNHEY and CDR2 SVGAGI. As DNA, the CDR3 is TGTGCCAGCAGTTACTCGGGGGACTTGTACGAGCAGTTCTTC. It encodes CASSYSGDLYEQFF.

Comments on this clonotype: Likely a read error: the CDR3 ends without its conserved phenylalanine or tryptophan. V usage is TRBV29-1 and J usage is TRBJ2-1; D remains unclear. Gene TRBJ1-2 matches the end of the DNA better, so the J call may be wrong. CDR1 and CDR2 (germline): SQVTM, ANQGSEA. This CDR3 has 13 residues. The DNA for the CDR3 is TGCAGCGTTGTCTTGGGAGGGAGCTATGGCTACACCTCC. Translation gives CSVVLGGSYGYTS.

About this clonotype: A much larger clone lies a single base off, so this may be a read error. V is TRBV15 and J is TRBJ1-4, with 7 bases identical to TRBD1. This CDR3 is 15 amino acids long. Per germline, CDR1 LNHNV and CDR2 YYDKDF (reference sequence). CDR3 loop: CATSGTQGTNENLFF. The CDR3 nucleotides read TGTGCCACCAGCGGGACACAGGGGACTAATGAAAACCTGTTTTTT.

This clonotype was seen more than once but under ten times. The chain uses TRBV28 and TRBJ2-1; 11 bases match TRBD2. There are 20 residues in the CDR3. Trimming cost V 5 bases and J 7 bases; bases outside gene matches: 22. From germline, CDR1 is MDHEN and CDR2 SYDVKM. CDR3 in amino acids: CASSRALLGLAETPENEQFF. The CDR3 region has the DNA TGTGCCAGCAGTCGGGCCCTCCTGGGACTAGCGGAAACCCCAGAGAATGAGCAGTTCTTC.

The rearrangement joins TRBV27 to TRBJ2-7; D is uncertain. Germline-derived CDR1 and CDR2 are MNHEY and SMNVEV (reference sequence). The CDR3 length is 12 residues. The V end lost 6 bases, the J end lost 7 bases, and 13 bases lay between the germline ends. The CDR3 sequence is CASSLDSPEQYF. The CDR3 coding sequence is TGTGCCAGCAGCTTGGATTCCCCGGAGCAGTACTTC.

Comments on this clonotype: One end of the junction fails to match germline, which may point to a read error. This chain joins TRBV5-4 and TRBJ2-7; 9 bases are shared with TRBD1. This CDR3 has 17 amino acids. The germline V gene encodes CDR1 SGHNT and CDR2 YYREEE (reference sequence). The CDR3 region is CASSNLPGTGTSYEQHF. For the CDR3, the DNA is TGTGCCAGCAGCAACCTCCCCGGGACAGGGACTTCCTACGAGCAGCACTTC.

CDR3 region: CSARGPGTANTEAFF. The CDR3 DNA follows: TGCAGTGCTAGAGGGCCCGGGACAGCTAACACTGAAGCTTTCTTT. This chain connects TRBV20-1 to TRBJ1-1; 7 bases agree with TRBD1. There are 15 residues in the CDR3. Germline-derived CDR1 and CDR2 are DFQATT and SNEGSKA (reference sequence). After removal of 1 base from V and 2 bases from J, the junction contained 7 bases not matched to a gene.

The gene calls are TRBV29-1 and TRBJ2-5, with 10 bases fitting TRBD2. Germline loops: CDR1 SQVTM, CDR2 ANQGSEA. CDR3 length: 16 residues. After removal of 4 bases from V and 2 bases from J, the junction contained 10 bases not matched to a gene. CDR3 in amino acids: CSVGGVLAGLQETQYF. CDR3 bases: TGCAGCGTTGGGGGAGTACTAGCGGGACTACAAGAGACCCAGTACTTC.

V gene TRBV28 combines with J gene TRBJ2-5, with D possibly TRBD1 on 6 matching bases. The CDR3 contains 16 residues. Trimming took off 3 bases at V and 3 bases at J, with 17 bases between the two ends. Germline V gives CDR1 MDHEN, CDR2 SYDVKM. The CDR3 DNA sequence: TGTGCCAGCAGTTTCCTCAGGGGTGATTTAGAAGAGACCCAGTACTTC. Translation: CASSFLRGDLEETQYF.

This clonotype was found many times. The chain couples TRBV27 to TRBJ1-2; TRBD1 matches at 8 bases. The CDR3 is 15 amino acids. J gave up 5 bases and V 3 bases, and 8 bases lay outside the gene matches. Germline CDR1 reads MNHEY; CDR2 reads SMNVEV (reference sequence). The CDR3 region has the DNA TGTGCCAGCAGTTTCGCCCAGGGGGCGCGATATGGCTACACCTTC. This gives the protein CASSFAQGARYGYTF.

This clonotype was seen many times. The V and J genes are TRBV27 and TRBJ2-1, with a tentative D call TRBD2 (5 bases). With 3 bases removed from V and 9 bases from J, the gap between germline ends came to 12 bases. Per the germline V gene, CDR1 is MNHEY and CDR2 is SMNVEV (reference sequence). This CDR3 spans 13 amino acids. In DNA, the CDR3 is TGTGCCAGCAGTTTCGACTACGAGAGTGAGCAGTTCTTC. Amino acids: CASSFDYESEQFF.

This rearrangement joins TRBV7-2 to TRBJ2-5; maybe TRBD1 (6 bases). Trimming stripped 1 base from V and 5 bases from J, with 14 bases between. Germline lookup yields CDR1 SGHTA and CDR2 FQGNSA. The CDR3 totals 15 residues. The CDR3 DNA sequence: TGTGCCAGCAGCTTAGGCGCAGGGGAACGGGAGACCCAGTACTTC. Amino acid sequence: CASSLGAGERETQYF.

Points on this clonotype: One base away lies a much larger clone, so this may be a sequencing read error. V usage is TRBV6-6 and J usage is TRBJ1-2; 10 positions agree with TRBD1. Germline V CDR1 and CDR2: MNHNY, SVGAGI (reference sequence). The CDR3 extends over 14 amino acids. CDR3 loop: CASSYFGTGVGYSF. CDR3 in DNA: TGTGCCAGCAGTTACTTCGGGACAGGGGTCGGCTACAGCTTC.

This chain uses TRBV10-3 with TRBJ1-5; TRBD1 aligns across 7 bases. The CDR3 covers 15 residues. V trimming: 2 bases; J trimming: 7 bases; junction bases outside the gene matches: 8. Per the germline V gene, CDR1 is ENHRY and CDR2 is SYGVKD. The CDR3 nucleotides are TGTGCCATCAGTGAGGAACAGGGGCGGGGCCAGCCCCAGCATTTT. Translating it yields CAISEEQGRGQPQHF.

This clonotype has just a few counts. CDR3 in DNA: TGTGCCATCAGTGACCTCCGGGACAGGCTGTATTCACCCCTCCACTTT. Its protein product is CAISDLRDRLYSPLHF. V usage is TRBV10-3 and J usage is TRBJ1-6, with 8 nucleotides matching TRBD1. CDR3 size: 16 residues. Trimming at V came to 3 bases and at J to 8 bases, leaving 9 bases not matched to a gene. Per germline, CDR1 ENHRY and CDR2 SYGVKD.